The 30 T cell receptor beta chains below were found in one sample sequenced in a study of blood T cell dynamics during melanoma immunotherapy. Sequenced by immunoSEQ multiplex PCR; TCRdb stores in-frame clones only, minus some. The sample has some 4,700 clones, under 80% seen once. Sample time point: week 3, after first cycle of checkpoint inhibitor. Sequenced here: blood, sampled from a patient treated with checkpoint blockade. These receptor sequences come from a human donor with melanoma.

Note on this clone: At one end the junction does not follow the germline gene, possibly because of a read error. This chain links TRBV7-2 with TRBJ1-2; D is uncertain. Germline V gene lookup returns CDR1 SGHTA and CDR2 FQGNSA. The CDR3 totals 14 residues. CDR3 DNA sequence: TGTGCCAGCAACTTAGGACCGGGGTACTATGGCTACACCTTC. Translation gives CASNLGPGYYGYTF.

This chain joins TRBV6-6 and TRBJ1-5, with D perhaps TRBD1 (5 bases). Trimming pared 5 bases from V and 5 bases from J, leaving 10 bases between. The CDR3 length is 13 residues. In germline, CDR1 is MNHNY, CDR2 SVGAGI (reference sequence). The CDR3 coding sequence is TGTGCCAGCAGTAGACAGAACGATCAGCCCCAGCATTTT. Protein: CASSRQNDQPQHF.

The chain has TRBV7-3 and TRBJ2-7, with 8 bases matching TRBD2. The CDR3 runs to 15 residues. J gave up 2 bases and V 5 bases, and 8 bases lay outside the gene matches. Germline CDR1 and CDR2: SGHTA and FQGTGA. CDR3 nucleotides: TGTGCCAGCAGCCGGGAGGGGGGGAGTCCCTACGAGCAGTACTTC. Translation: CASSREGGSPYEQYF.

V usage is TRBV7-2 and J usage is TRBJ2-7, with a weak D call TRBD1 (6 bases). The CDR3 runs to 14 residues. Germline values: CDR1 SGHTA, CDR2 FQGNSA. The V gene lost 7 bases and the J gene lost 2 bases, with 15 bases spanning the gap. The CDR3 region has the DNA TGTGCCAGCACCAGGGACACCGGGCCCTACGAGCAGTACTTC. Translation gives CASTRDTGPYEQYF.

The chain links TRBV19 to TRBJ1-2; 10 bases map to TRBD1. This CDR3 spans 15 amino acids. CDR1 is LNHDA and CDR2 is SQIVND in the germline V gene (reference sequence). V dropped 6 bases and J dropped 6; count of bases not matched to a gene: 10. The CDR3 DNA is TGTGCCAGTAGATCTCGGGACAGGGGATTCGATGGCTACACCTTC. Translating gives CASRSRDRGFDGYTF.

CDR3 DNA sequence: TGTGCCAGCAGCTTGGTGCGTGGGTCCCAGCCCCAGCATTTT. Translation: CASSLVRGSQPQHF. The V gene is TRBV5-5, the J gene TRBJ1-5; D not resolved. The CDR3 has 14 residues. Between the trimmed V and J ends, which lost 0 bases and 7 bases, there was a span of 11 bases. Germline V lookup: CDR1 SGHKS, CDR2 YYEKEE (reference sequence).

V usage is TRBV25-1 and J usage is TRBJ2-7; the D gene is possibly TRBD2 (5 bases). The DNA end is more similar to TRBJ2-5, so the J call may be wrong. Germline V gene sequence: CDR1 MGHDK, CDR2 SYGVNS. This CDR3 has 14 amino acids. The CDR3 spells CASSELMERGTQYF. The CDR3 DNA is TGTGCCAGCAGTGAATTGATGGAACGGGGGACCCAGTACTTC.

A few counts support this clone. This sequence joins TRBV5-1 and TRBJ1-5, with a tentative D call TRBD1 (6 bases). CDR3 length: 16 residues. Trimming took off 0 bases at V and 1 base at J, with 11 bases between the two ends. Germline V gene lookup returns CDR1 SGHRS and CDR2 YFSETQ. The CDR3 DNA is TGCGCCAGCAGCTTGGCTCCAGGGGACAGCAATCAGCCCCAGCATTTT. Protein: CASSLAPGDSNQPQHF. Variable domain in full (rest from reference TRBV5-1 and TRBJ1-5): KAGVTQTPRYLIKTRGQQVTLSCSPISGHRSVSWYQQTPGQGLQFLFEYFSETQRNKGNFPGRFSGRQFSNSRSEMNVSTLELGDSALYLCASSLAPGDSNQPQHFGDGTRLSIL.

The chain links TRBV7-2 to TRBJ2-7; D is perhaps TRBD1 or TRBD2 (5 bases each). The CDR3 covers 13 residues. Germline CDR1 SGHTA, CDR2 FQGNSA. V was clipped by 0 bases and J by 7 bases, with 10 bases between them. Here the CDR3 DNA reads TGTGCCAGCAGCTTAGCGGGGACCGTTGAGCAGTACTTC. Protein product: CASSLAGTVEQYF.

This clone was detected only a few times. The chain combines TRBV7-1 with TRBJ1-2; D possibly corresponds to TRBD1 (6 bases). TRBV7-1 is given ORF status, its function remaining uncertain. The V end was cut by 4 bases, the J end by 6 bases, with 15 bases between. The CDR3 sequence is 14 residues long. The CDR3 spells CASSLVVRGDGYTF. Here the CDR3 DNA reads TGTGCCAGCAGCTTAGTTGTCAGGGGAGATGGCTACACCTTC.

The chain combines TRBV19 with TRBJ2-1, with 8 nucleotides matching TRBD2. Germline values: CDR1 LNHDA, CDR2 SQIVND (reference sequence). The V gene end was trimmed by 7 bases and the J gene end by 6 bases; junction bases not matched to a gene: 8. CDR3 length: 14 amino acids. The CDR3 spells CASNAGGEANEQFF. Written as DNA, the CDR3 is TGTGCCAGTAACGCCGGGGGGGAGGCCAATGAGCAGTTCTTC.

In regard to this clone: In the same sample, other DNA sequences code for this CDR3. The chain joins TRBV7-8 to TRBJ2-2; tentatively, D is TRBD1 or TRBD2 (5 bases each). Trimming cost V 5 bases and J 4 bases, with 14 bases left between them. The CDR3 contains 15 residues. Germline CDR1 reads SGHVS; CDR2 reads FQNEAQ. The CDR3 loop is CASSPGPDGTGELFF. CDR3 nucleotide sequence: TGTGCCAGCAGCCCGGGGCCAGATGGCACCGGGGAGCTGTTTTTT.

The chain joins TRBV19 to TRBJ1-5; 10 positions agree with TRBD1. V dropped 6 bases and J dropped 6; count of bases not matched to a gene: 2. Germline CDR1 is LNHDA and CDR2 is SQIVND (reference sequence). The CDR3 sequence is 13 residues long. The CDR3 reads CASSRDRGQPQHF. The CDR3 DNA sequence: TGTGCCAGTAGCCGGGACAGGGGTCAGCCCCAGCATTTT.

The CDR3 coding sequence is TGTGCCAGCAGCTCCTTCCTGACTGACTCTGGAAACACCATATATTTT. Translating it yields CASSSFLTDSGNTIYF. The chain recombines TRBV7-2 with TRBJ1-3; D call uncertain. Trimming cost V 4 bases and J 0 bases, with 13 bases left between them. The CDR3 is made up of 16 amino acids. CDR1 is SGHTA and CDR2 is FQGNSA in the germline V gene.

The chain is built from TRBV5-5 and TRBJ2-1, with D maybe TRBD2 (6 bases). V lost 5 bases and J 0 bases, leaving 15 bases between the germline ends. The length of the CDR3 is 16 residues. The germline CDR1 and CDR2 sequences are SGHKS and YYEKEE (reference sequence). CDR3: CASRKGTSSSYNEQFF. The CDR3 nucleotides are TGTGCCAGCAGGAAGGGGACTTCGAGCTCCTACAATGAGCAGTTCTTC.

The rearrangement joins TRBV5-1 to TRBJ2-6, with D perhaps TRBD1 (5 bases). V was trimmed by 6 bases and J by 0 bases, leaving 19 bases between them. Germline V gene lookup returns CDR1 SGHRS and CDR2 YFSETQ. The CDR3 has 18 amino acids. This chain's CDR3 is CASTLRQLDSSGANVLTF. CDR3 nucleotide sequence: TGCGCCAGCACCCTTAGACAGCTCGATTCCTCTGGGGCCAACGTCCTGACTTTC.

The rearrangement joins TRBV6-4 to TRBJ2-1; 9 nucleotides line up with TRBD2. With V trimmed by 4 bases and J by 9 bases, 7 bases remained unmatched. The CDR3 is 14 amino acids. In germline, CDR1 is MRHNA, CDR2 SNTAGT. CDR3 loop: CASSVERGDREQFF. The CDR3, as DNA: TGTGCCAGCAGTGTCGAGCGGGGGGATCGTGAGCAGTTCTTC.

This chain links TRBV7-2 with TRBJ1-2; D possibly corresponds to TRBD1 (6 bases). The CDR3 has 12 residues. Trimming took off 3 bases at V and 8 bases at J, with 10 bases between the two ends. The germline CDR1 and CDR2 sequences are SGHTA and FQGNSA. CDR3 amino acids: CASSFQGRGYTF. CDR3 DNA: TGTGCCAGCAGCTTTCAGGGGCGCGGCTACACCTTC.

This clone was observed once. J is TRBJ2-2 and V is TRBV30, with TRBD1 identical over 8 bases. The length of the CDR3 is 15 residues. The V gene end was trimmed by 3 bases and the J gene end by 2 bases; junction bases not matched to a gene: 5. Germline values: CDR1 GTSNPN, CDR2 SVGIG (reference sequence). The CDR3 DNA reads TGTGCCTGGAGAGGACAGGGCAGTAACACCGGGGAGCTGTTTTTT. Translating gives CAWRGQGSNTGELFF.

The chain carries TRBV5-1 and TRBJ1-2; 9 bases line up with TRBD1. The CDR3 consists of 14 residues. V lost 5 bases, J lost 2 bases, and 4 bases stayed unmatched. CDR1 is SGHRS, CDR2 YFSETQ, per germline. CDR3 DNA sequence: TGCGCCAGCAGTGAGGACAGGGGAAACTATGGCTACACCTTC. Protein: CASSEDRGNYGYTF. Full variable domain (missing parts from reference TRBV5-1 and TRBJ1-2): KAGVTQTPRYLIKTRGQQVTLSCSPISGHRSVSWYQQTPGQGLQFLFEYFSETQRNKGNFPGRFSGRQFSNSRSEMNVSTLELGDSALYLCASSEDRGNYGYTFGSGTRLTVV.

CDR3 sequence: CASSLEDSSYNEQFF. In nucleotides, the CDR3 is TGTGCCAGCAGCTTAGAAGACAGCTCCTACAATGAGCAGTTCTTC. V and J are TRBV11-2 and TRBJ2-1; D perhaps matches TRBD1 (5 bases). Germline values: CDR1 SGHAT, CDR2 FQNNGV. V shed 0 bases and J shed 0 bases, with 6 bases lying between them. The CDR3 consists of 15 residues.

V and J are TRBV7-8 and TRBJ2-7; 9 nucleotides agree with TRBD2. The CDR3 runs to 18 residues. CDR1 and CDR2 (germline): SGHVS, FQNEAQ. Losses at the gene ends were 1 base for V and 2 bases for J; bases not matched to a gene: 12. The CDR3, as DNA: TGTGCCAGCAGCTTAGAAAGAGGCGGGGGGGCCGGAACCTACGAGCAGTACTTC. It is translated as CASSLERGGGAGTYEQYF.

The chain is built from TRBV5-1 and TRBJ2-1; D is unclear. Germline values: CDR1 SGHRS, CDR2 YFSETQ. With 6 bases removed from V and 5 bases from J, the gap between germline ends came to 6 bases. The CDR3 is 11 residues long. As DNA, the CDR3 is TGCGCCAGCAACGACAACAATGAGCAGTTCTTC. Translation: CASNDNNEQFF.

In its sample, this clone was seen once. This chain uses TRBV4-3 with TRBJ2-1, with TRBD2 matching over 15 bases. J lost 4 bases, V lost 0 bases, and 7 bases had no gene match. The CDR3 consists of 19 residues. The germline V gene has CDR1 LGHNA and CDR2 YSLEER. CDR3: CASSQDAGTSGGIYNEQFF. The CDR3, as DNA: TGCGCCAGCAGCCAAGATGCGGGGACTAGCGGGGGGATTTACAATGAGCAGTTCTTC.

The gene calls are TRBV27 and TRBJ1-2, with TRBD1 matching 7 bases. Germline assignment: CDR1 MNHEY and CDR2 SMNVEV (reference sequence). The length of the CDR3 is 13 residues. After removal of 8 bases from V and 4 bases from J, the junction contained 7 bases not matched to a gene. CDR3 sequence: CASAGPGGYGYTF. CDR3 DNA: TGTGCCAGCGCTGGCCCAGGGGGCTATGGCTACACCTTC.

The chain has TRBV5-1 and TRBJ2-7; D is undetermined. The V gene's germline CDR1 is SGHRS and CDR2 YFSETQ. The CDR3 is made up of 12 amino acids. V lost 3 bases and J lost 5, with 9 bases in between. CDR3 region: CASSSPWDEQYF. CDR3 nucleotides: TGCGCCAGCAGCTCGCCATGGGACGAGCAGTACTTC.

The chain uses TRBV14 and TRBJ2-7; TRBD1 aligns across 7 bases. V was pared by 4 bases and J by 1 base, with 7 bases of the junction left unmatched. The CDR3 totals 15 residues. CDR1 is SGHDN and CDR2 is FVKESK in the germline V gene. In DNA, the CDR3 is TGTGCCAGCAGCCGAGGGACAGCCTTATCCTACGAGCAGTACTTC. Its protein is CASSRGTALSYEQYF.

V and J are TRBV6-5 and TRBJ1-6, with 8 bases aligning to TRBD1. The CDR3 sequence is 15 residues long. Germline CDR1 is MNHEY and CDR2 is SVGAGI. V was clipped by 2 bases and J by 7 bases; unmatched bases: 4. The CDR3 DNA follows: TGTGCCAGCAGTTACCCCACAGGGGGAAATTCACCCCTCCACTTT. Protein sequence: CASSYPTGGNSPLHF.

This sequence joins TRBV27 and TRBJ1-2; D is unclear. V lost 5 bases and J 4 bases, leaving 17 bases between the germline ends. Germline V gene sequence: CDR1 MNHEY, CDR2 SMNVEV (reference sequence). The CDR3 totals 15 residues. Written as DNA, the CDR3 is TGTGCCAGCAGTCCCCTCCCACAGCGGACCTATGGCTACACCTTC. This sequence encodes CASSPLPQRTYGYTF.

The rearrangement links TRBV29-1 to TRBJ2-3, with TRBD2 matching 13 bases. CDR1 and CDR2 (germline): SQVTM, ANQGSEA. The CDR3 totals 15 residues. V was clipped by 4 bases and J by 2 bases; unmatched bases: 3. DNA of the CDR3: TGCAGCGTTGGCACTAGCGGGGGGGCCACAGATACGCAGTATTTT. Its protein is CSVGTSGGATDTQYF.